The 14 T cell receptor beta chains presented below share a single source sample, sequenced in a study of identical twins. Each CDR3 protein gets one entry after TCRdb re-called the 5' RACE reads with MiXCR. The sample carries 400,000 to 550,000 distinct CDR3 sequences, less than 25% recorded once. These data were likewise used in another study, on T cells expressing NK-cell markers.

Sequencing was performed on CD4+ T cells sorted from blood. The receptors stem from a young woman in good health.

This clonotype was observed a few times. The chain is built from TRBV7-6 and TRBJ1-4; 7 bases map to TRBD1. With V trimmed by 11 bases and J by 0 bases, 21 bases remained unmatched. CDR3 size: 19 residues. Germline V CDR1 and CDR2: SGHVS, FNYEAQ. The CDR3 reads CAGEGPSRGSRSTNEKLFF. The CDR3 DNA is TGTGCCGGCGAGGGGCCCAGCAGGGGGTCTCGATCAACTAATGAAAAACTGTTTTTT.

The chain links TRBV10-3 to TRBJ2-3; D may be TRBD2 (5 bases). Trimming pared 3 bases from V and 2 bases from J, leaving 18 bases between. CDR3 length equals 17 residues. CDR1 and CDR2 (germline): ENHRY, SYGVKD. CDR3 loop: CAISDYAPGLNTDTQYF. CDR3 DNA sequence: TGTGCCATCAGTGACTACGCCCCGGGGTTGAACACAGATACGCAGTATTTT.

This clonotype has at least ten counts. The V gene is TRBV12-3 or TRBV12-4, the J gene TRBJ1-3; D is unresolved. Trimming stripped 3 bases from V and 7 bases from J, with 13 bases between. This CDR3 comprises 14 residues. CDR3 loop: CASSLVQSGNTIYF. The DNA of the CDR3 is TGTGCCAGCAGTTTGGTCCAAAGTGGTAACACCATATATTTT.

In its sample, this clonotype was seen a few times. The V call is TRBV4-3, the J call TRBJ2-3; D not resolved. Per germline, CDR1 LGHNA and CDR2 YSLEER. V was cut by 6 bases and J by 2 bases, with 9 bases left in between. The CDR3 extends over 13 amino acids. The CDR3 here is CASREGYTDTQYF. The CDR3 nucleotides read TGCGCCAGCAGGGAAGGGTACACAGATACGCAGTATTTT.

This clonotype was seen a few times. The V call is TRBV20-1, the J call TRBJ2-1, with 13 bases lining up with TRBD2. The CDR3 totals 14 residues. After removal of 6 bases from V and 8 bases from J, the junction contained 7 bases not matched to a gene. Germline values: CDR1 DFQATT, CDR2 SNEGSKA (reference sequence). The CDR3 spells CSAIRTSGGDEQFF. CDR3 DNA: TGCAGTGCCATACGGACTAGCGGGGGTGATGAGCAGTTCTTC.

This clonotype was seen a few times. The gene calls are TRBV5-1 and TRBJ2-3; D is unresolved. V shed 2 bases and J shed 0 bases, with 10 bases lying between them. CDR3 length: 15 residues. Germline V lookup: CDR1 SGHRS, CDR2 YFSETQ. The CDR3 is CASSFGRHSTDTQYF. The CDR3 coding sequence is TGCGCCAGCAGCTTCGGGCGACACAGCACAGATACGCAGTATTTT.

The chain is built from TRBV5-1 and TRBJ2-7, with D unclear. Germline CDR1 reads SGHRS; CDR2 reads YFSETQ. Trimming left V 0 bases short and J 0 bases short, with 10 bases between. The CDR3 spans 15 residues. The CDR3, as DNA: TGCGCCAGCAGCTTGGACGCCCTACCCTCCTACGAGCAGTACTTC. It yields the protein CASSLDALPSYEQYF.

This clonotype occurred a few times. The chain has TRBV6-1 and TRBJ1-6, with 8 nucleotides matching TRBD1. This CDR3 spans 13 amino acids. Germline V lookup: CDR1 MNHNS, CDR2 SASEGT. V lost 11 bases to trimming and J lost 4 bases; unmatched junction nucleotides: 4. The CDR3 bases are TGTGCCGCGCAGGGGGCTTATAATTCACCCCTCCACTTT. Translating gives CAAQGAYNSPLHF.

This clonotype was detected a few times. The V and J genes are TRBV5-1 and TRBJ1-4; 8 nucleotides align to TRBD1. V shed 4 bases and J 7 bases; nucleotides not matched to a gene: 6. The CDR3 consists of 14 residues. Germline CDR1 is SGHRS and CDR2 is YFSETQ. CDR3 sequence reads: CASSATGAREKLFF. CDR3 DNA sequence: TGCGCCAGCAGCGCGACAGGGGCCCGTGAAAAACTGTTTTTT.

This clonotype appeared many times. The chain joins TRBV7-9 to TRBJ1-5; 7 nucleotides line up with TRBD1. The CDR3 has 14 amino acids. With V trimmed by 4 bases and J by 9 bases, 9 bases remained unmatched. Per germline, CDR1 SEHNR and CDR2 FQNEAQ (reference sequence). The CDR3 loop is CASSSDRQRWPQHF. CDR3 sequence (DNA): TGTGCCAGCAGCTCGGACAGGCAGCGATGGCCCCAGCATTTT.

This clonotype occurred many times. The chain has TRBV6-5 and TRBJ1-2, with D uncertain. CDR1 is MNHEY and CDR2 is SVGAGI in the germline V gene. This CDR3 region has 13 residues. The V gene lost 3 bases and the J gene lost 4 bases, with 9 bases spanning the gap. CDR3 region: CASSYGPLYGYTF. DNA for the CDR3: TGTGCCAGCAGTTATGGCCCTCTCTATGGCTACACCTTC.

The CDR3 DNA follows: TGCAGTGCCAAACCCGGGGCGGCGGGGACTTCTAACTATGGCTACACCTTC. Translated: CSAKPGAAGTSNYGYTF. The chain links TRBV20-1 to TRBJ1-2, with D perhaps matching TRBD1 (5 bases). Germline CDR1 reads DFQATT; CDR2 reads SNEGSKA (reference sequence). The CDR3 totals 17 residues. V gave up 6 bases and J gave up 0 bases, with 23 bases separating them.

The chain carries TRBV13 and TRBJ2-1; 10 bases agree with TRBD2. Germline V gene lookup returns CDR1 PRHDT and CDR2 FYEKMQ (reference sequence). This CDR3 is 16 amino acids long. J lost 3 bases, V lost 5 bases, and 7 bases had no gene match. In nucleotides, the CDR3 is TGTGCCAGCAGCAAGTTTAGCGGGAGGTTCTACAATGAGCAGTTCTTC. Translated, it gives CASSKFSGRFYNEQFF.

This clonotype was recorded at least ten times. The CDR3 loop is CASSLGWQAHEQYF. The CDR3 bases are TGTGCCAGCAGCTTAGGGTGGCAGGCCCACGAGCAGTACTTC. The chain employs TRBV7-2 and TRBJ2-7; D ambiguous. Trimming took 1 base from V and 5 from J, leaving 12 bases between them. The germline V gene encodes CDR1 SGHTA and CDR2 FQGNSA. CDR3 size: 14 residues.